These 13 T cell receptor beta chains originate from one sample sequenced in a study of OX40 agonist ivuxolimab in advanced cancers. The method was immunoSEQ multiplex PCR; TCRdb's version includes in-frame clones alone and lacks a portion of them. Here the sample spans 51,000 or so clones, around nine tenths being singletons. The sequencing used CD4+ or CD8+ T cells sorted from blood, collected in a trial of the OX40 agonist ivuxolimab. Receptors were obtained from an adult with an advanced solid tumor such as melanoma, head and neck, liver or kidney cancer.

V is TRBV10-3 and J is TRBJ2-1; 7 positions match TRBD1. In germline, CDR1 is ENHRY, CDR2 SYGVKD. The V segment lost 2 bases and the J segment 0 bases; nucleotides outside the gene matches: 4. There are 16 residues in the CDR3. CDR3 DNA: TGTGCCATCAGTGAGGAGGGGGCGAGCTCCTACAATGAGCAGTTCTTC. This sequence encodes CAISEEGASSYNEQFF.

The CDR3 spells CACDLVGDAYEEQYF. CDR3 bases: TGTGCCTGCGACCTCGTCGGGGACGCGTATGAGGAGCAGTACTTC. The V call is TRBV30, the J call TRBJ2-7; possibly TRBD1 or TRBD2 for D (5 bases each). V was shortened by 6 bases and J by 7 bases, with 25 bases between the two germline ends. CDR1 and CDR2 from the germline V gene are GTSNPN and SVGIG (reference sequence). The length of the CDR3 is 15 residues.

The V call is TRBV10-2, the J call TRBJ2-1, with D perhaps matching TRBD1 (6 bases). This CDR3 comprises 14 residues. CDR1 and CDR2 (germline): WSHSY, SAAADI. The V end lost 6 bases, the J end lost 6 bases, and 15 bases lay between the germline ends. DNA of the CDR3: TGCGCCAGCAGGCACAGGGCCAGTTCCAATGAGCAGTTCTTC. Its protein product is CASRHRASSNEQFF.

V and J are TRBV2 and TRBJ2-3; 9 nucleotides align to TRBD1. Per germline, CDR1 SNHLY and CDR2 FYNNEI. Trimming at V came to 7 bases and at J to 1 base, leaving 3 bases not matched to a gene. There are 14 residues in the CDR3. The CDR3: CASIRTGGTDTQYF. CDR3 in DNA: TGTGCCAGCATCCGGACAGGGGGCACAGATACGCAGTATTTT.

The chain employs TRBV5-6 and TRBJ1-1, with D uncertain. Germline assignment: CDR1 SGHDT and CDR2 YYEEEE. There are 13 residues in the CDR3. Trimming cost V 6 bases and J 4 bases, with 13 bases left between them. As DNA, the CDR3 is TGTGCCAGCACCGAGGGTGTTGTCACTGAAGCTTTCTTT. Encoded protein: CASTEGVVTEAFF.

This clone is a singleton in its sample. V is TRBV25-1 and J is TRBJ1-6; possible D gene TRBD1, 5 bases. V lost 2 bases and J 5 bases, leaving 7 bases between the germline ends. Germline CDR1 and CDR2: MGHDK and SYGVNS. The CDR3 spans 14 residues. The CDR3 DNA reads as TGTGCCAGCAGTGAACAGGGTGATAATTCACCCCTCCACTTT. Amino acid sequence: CASSEQGDNSPLHF.

V usage is TRBV6-6 and J usage is TRBJ2-1, with unresolved D. The CDR3 length is 12 residues. Germline-derived CDR1 and CDR2 are MNHNY and SVGAGI (reference sequence). Trimming took off 0 bases at V and 9 bases at J, with 6 bases between the two ends. The CDR3 here is CASSYSLPEQFF. As DNA, the CDR3 is TGTGCCAGCAGTTACTCGCTCCCTGAGCAGTTCTTC.

The V and J genes are TRBV27 and TRBJ2-5, with 7 bases that match TRBD1. V lost 3 bases and J lost 1; bases outside the gene matches: 5. The CDR3 spans 15 residues. CDR1 is MNHEY, CDR2 SMNVEV, per germline (reference sequence). The CDR3 protein is CASSLGQSVQETQYF. For the CDR3, the DNA is TGTGCCAGCAGTTTGGGACAGAGCGTCCAAGAGACCCAGTACTTC.

This chain connects TRBV4-2 to TRBJ2-7; D perhaps matches TRBD1 (6 bases). The CDR3 runs to 15 residues. The V gene's germline CDR1 is LGHNA and CDR2 YNFKEQ. With 5 bases removed from V and 2 bases from J, the gap between germline ends came to 16 bases. The CDR3 spells CASSLPTGTTYEQYF. The CDR3 DNA reads as TGTGCCAGCAGCTTGCCCACAGGGACCACCTACGAGCAGTACTTC.

The chain carries TRBV29-1 and TRBJ2-1; 9 positions match TRBD1. The trim removed 7 bases at V and 4 bases at J, leaving 5 bases unmatched. The CDR3 consists of 13 residues. Germline CDR1 and CDR2: SQVTM and ANQGSEA. In DNA form, the CDR3 reads TGCAGCGCCGGGGGACAGGGATACAATGAGCAGTTCTTC. It codes for CSAGGQGYNEQFF.

The chain has TRBV27 and TRBJ2-7, with unresolved D. Per the germline V gene, CDR1 is MNHEY and CDR2 is SMNVEV (reference sequence). V shed 5 bases and J shed 2 bases, with 16 bases lying between them. The CDR3 loop spans 15 amino acids. The CDR3 region has the DNA TGTGCCAGCAGTCCGGAGACCTATACCCCCTACGAGCAGTACTTC. Encoded protein: CASSPETYTPYEQYF.

This chain links TRBV5-8 with TRBJ2-7; D call uncertain. The germline V gene has CDR1 SGHTS and CDR2 YDEGEE. Trimming shortened V by 6 bases and J by 1 base, and 5 bases separated the two germline ends. The CDR3 has 11 residues. Here the CDR3 reads CASTQSYEQYF. Written as DNA, the CDR3 is TGTGCCAGCACCCAATCCTACGAGCAGTACTTC.

The V gene is TRBV4-1, the J gene TRBJ1-6, with 7 bases lining up with TRBD1. Trimming removed 1 base from V and 7 bases from J; junction bases left unmatched: 4. This CDR3 has 15 amino acids. Germline CDR1 and CDR2: MGHRA and YSYEKL. The CDR3 reads CASSQGQGANSPLHF. The CDR3 DNA is TGCGCCAGCAGCCAAGGACAGGGTGCGAATTCACCCCTCCACTTT.